The count of the clone carrying this TCR beta chain is one. What it binds is not known. The sample originates from a study of shared clonotypes between healthy human individuals. Notes on the study in general: Tissues were not sampled, only blood, and their repertoires likely differ.

J gave up 5 bases and V 1 base, and 5 bases lay outside the gene matches. The CDR3 is 15 amino acids. In germline, CDR1 is SGDLS, CDR2 YYNGEE. Assay used: immunoSEQ multiplex PCR; TCRdb lists only in-frame clones, some missing. The sample has about half a million clones, roughly 77% seen once. The sample consisted of PBMCs. This TCR came from a woman between 40 and 55 years old in good health. Some clones in this sample may be carry-over from other donors' samples. The rearrangement uses TRBV9 and TRBJ2-1; 8 positions agree with TRBD1. CDR3 DNA: TGTGCCAGCAGCGTATTGGCACAGGGGGACAATGAGCAGTTCTTC. Its translation is CASSVLAQGDNEQFF.